These T cell receptor beta chains were read from a single sample in a study of blood T cell repertoires in COVID-19. This table comes from immunoSEQ multiplex PCR, and its TCRdb copy is limited to in-frame clones, with some not included. The sample has tens of thousands of clones, 80% seen once. Material: peripheral blood. These receptors were collected from an older woman with acute or convalescent COVID-19. CDR3s include the opening cysteine and the closing phenylalanine or tryptophan. The D gene is left open where the match is weak. Clone sizes are given selectively: once, few, many, or a class where the clone is expanded.

>.|TRBD2|TRBV19|TRBJ2-5
CASKAGGASYQETQYF
>.|TRBD1|TRBV28|TRBJ1-2
CASSPGTAHYGYTF
>once|.|TRBV4-3|TRBJ1-2
CASSQTTGVLYGYTF
>.|.|TRBV19|TRBJ1-6
CASSPRGNNSPLHF
>.|TRBD2|TRBV6-5|TRBJ2-3
CASRSGLAGADTQYF
>few|TRBD1|TRBV9|TRBJ2-1
CASSSGQGLEQFF
>.|.|TRBV24-1|TRBJ1-1
CATSGGRAGEDTEAFF
>.|TRBD1|TRBV4-3|TRBJ1-1
CASSQTLGAGGPNTEAFF
>.|.|TRBV19|TRBJ1-3
CASKAWTPNGPGNTIYF
>.|.|TRBV6-5|TRBJ1-1
CASGRGVTEAFF
>.|TRBD1|TRBV3-1/TRBV3-2|TRBJ1-1
CASSQGLQGEAEAFF